The clone carrying this T cell receptor (beta chain) was observed a few times. The CDR3 is 14 amino acids. Germline assignment: CDR1 ENHRY and CDR2 SYGVKD. Trimming stripped 4 bases from V and 1 base from J, with 10 bases between. The second PCR ran about 6 to 11 cycles with a sample-barcoded 5' primer and J-beta primers. Each CDR3 protein is one row after TCRdb ran MiXCR on the 5' RACE reads. Here the sample spans roughly 1,100,000 distinct CDR3 sequences, approximately 26% being singletons. This sample stems from a study of blood T cells in healthy people across ages. Separately, the same data were catalogued under a study of T cells of mothers and their children. That source notes: Each child contributed approximately 3 million TCR beta CDR3 reads, while each mother contributed over 8.5 million.

The chain employs TRBV10-3 and TRBJ1-1, with D unclear. This receptor was obtained from a girl aged 2 to 10 in good health. The specimen sequenced was blood. CDR3 nucleotide sequence: TGTGCCATCAGTGCCCTCCACCCGAACACTGAAGCTTTCTTT. Its translation: CAISALHPNTEAFF.